This T cell receptor beta chain was sequenced for a study of blood T cell repertoires in COVID-19 (TCRdb year 2020). Regarding the study in general: Samples covering the acute and convalescent phases of COVID-19 were provided by collaborators in the United States, Italy and Spain. The material from the prospective study consisted of cDNA or gDNA derived from T cells, B-cell-depleted T cells, or PBMCs. HLA class I and class II types, where available, came from metadata supplied by the sample provider rather than from assay-based typing. The samples were drawn from the first 160 participants of the ongoing ImmuneRACE study and from 1,254 subjects provided by 6 global collaborators. The repertoires were made available in a free public database intended to serve as a resource for research on the immune response to SARS-CoV-2. A de-identified subject ID, COVID-19 status, age in years and sex were almost always included in the sample metadata. Subjects who had been exposed to COVID-19, were actively infected with it, or had recovered from it provided the deeply sampled blood TCRbeta repertoires that made up the dataset. Results the study describes overall, beyond this receptor: The quantity of clinical and demographic metadata differed by source and by participant and was supplied without curation.

V loses 3 bases at its end and J loses 4 bases; junction bases beyond the gene matches: 17. The CDR3 spans 19 residues, from the cysteine through the phenylalanine. Only CDR3 DNA is held: 57 bases, read in frame from base 1. From the germline V gene, CDR1 is MNHNS and CDR2 is SASEGT. In the prospective study, participants were about 18 to 100 years old, resided in 25 or so geographic areas of the United States, and were enrolled through a virtual design. To assign participants to cohorts, the prospective study relied on clinical history that participants themselves reported in a screening survey and a study questionnaire. For ImmuneRACE Cohort 3, a participant was defined as recovered based on two consecutive negative NP/OP PCR tests, clearance by a healthcare professional, or resolution of symptoms. In the prospective study, whole blood, serum and a nasopharyngeal or oropharyngeal swab were collected from each participant by mobile phlebotomists. Participants in the prospective study had the option to provide additional blood draws and questionnaires over a roughly 2-month period. Before DNA extraction, blood samples from the prospective study were shipped at room temperature or frozen.

TCRbeta CDR3 regions were amplified from genomic DNA using the immunoSEQ Assay, a bias-controlled multiplex PCR. The source study handled its data this way. Within the assay, amplification of reference gene primers was used to estimate how many nucleated cells each sample contained. Sequence reads were collapsed and filtered to measure the absolute abundance of every unique TCRbeta CDR3 rearrangement. For each sample, productive Simpson clonality was calculated as the square root of Simpson's diversity index across productive rearrangements. TCRdb retrieved this table from immuneACCESS and kept in-frame rearrangements only. Not all clones are present; in checked studies, unresolved V genes account for under half, and no reason is known for the remainder. For V, J and clone size, that table is used; D and trimming come from the DNA. In all, the sample holds 300,000 or so clones, and about nine tenths of those were seen once. Roughly a tenth of the sample goes to the ten largest clones.

Comments on this clone: Its antigen is currently not known. Base qualities are not at hand, and no much larger clone is one base apart.

In this chain, TRBV6-1 is recombined with TRBJ2-1; TRBD1 matches 8 bases in the middle. This receptor was identified in a woman aged 18-30 years who had recovered from COVID-19. The sample was PBMCs or T cells enriched from blood (not recorded which). The bases read TGTGCCAGCAGTGAGTTGGGGACGCTACGGGACAGGTTATACAATGAGCAGTTCTTC. It translates as CASSELGTLRDRLYNEQFF.